Listed below are T cell receptor beta chains from one sample, sequenced in a study of blood T cells in healthy people across ages. TCRdb re-derived calls from the 5' RACE reads in MiXCR, one entry per CDR3 protein. The table records about 1.8 million distinct CDR3 sequences, 49% of them present only once. Sequencing was done on a sample of blood. The source of these receptors is a woman in her 40s in good health. Both conserved end residues are part of each CDR3. The D gene is left open where the match is weak. The size entry is marked missing in some rows and otherwise reads once, few, many or a size class.

j_gene: TRBJ2-3
d_gene: TRBD2
v_gene: TRBV4-3
abundance: .
CDR3aa: CAGSPASTSGRLGDTQYF
CDR3nt: TGCGCCGGCAGCCCAGCCTCGACTAGCGGGAGGTTAGGGGATACGCAGTATTTT

j_gene: TRBJ2-5
d_gene: .
v_gene: TRBV7-9
abundance: .
CDR3aa: CASSPKERQETQYF
CDR3nt: TGTGCCAGCAGCCCCAAGGAGAGGCAAGAGACCCAGTACTTC

j_gene: TRBJ1-2
d_gene: .
v_gene: TRBV6-6
abundance: .
CDR3aa: CASSVGQQYYGYTF
CDR3nt: TGTGCCAGCAGTGTAGGACAGCAGTACTATGGCTACACCTTC

j_gene: TRBJ1-2
d_gene: .
v_gene: TRBV20-1
abundance: .
CDR3aa: CSARAASNYGYTF
CDR3nt: TGCAGTGCTAGAGCGGCCAGCAACTATGGCTACACCTTC

j_gene: TRBJ2-7
d_gene: .
v_gene: TRBV20-1
abundance: .
CDR3aa: CSARVNEQYF
CDR3nt: TGCAGTGCTAGAGTAAATGAGCAGTACTTC

j_gene: TRBJ2-7
d_gene: .
v_gene: TRBV6-1
abundance: few
CDR3aa: CASGNTEYYEQYF
CDR3nt: TGTGCCAGCGGGAATACAGAATACTACGAGCAGTACTTC

j_gene: TRBJ2-7
d_gene: TRBD1
v_gene: TRBV4-2
abundance: .
CDR3aa: CASSPRQGSVEQYF
CDR3nt: TGTGCCAGCAGCCCACGACAGGGATCGGTCGAGCAGTACTTC

j_gene: TRBJ2-5
d_gene: TRBD1
v_gene: TRBV20-1
abundance: once
CDR3aa: CSARSDRGLETQYF
CDR3nt: TGCAGTGCTAGATCCGACAGGGGGCTAGAGACCCAGTACTTC

j_gene: TRBJ2-1
d_gene: TRBD2
v_gene: TRBV4-2
abundance: .
CDR3aa: CASSQDGTSGFYNEQFF
CDR3nt: TGTGCCAGCAGCCAAGATGGGACTAGCGGGTTCTACAATGAGCAGTTCTTC

j_gene: TRBJ2-5
d_gene: TRBD2
v_gene: TRBV5-6
abundance: .
CDR3aa: CASILGLAQETQYF
CDR3nt: TGTGCCAGCATCCTCGGACTAGCACAAGAGACCCAGTACTTC

j_gene: TRBJ1-2
d_gene: TRBD1
v_gene: TRBV12-3/TRBV12-4
abundance: .
CDR3aa: CASRFETTGHYGYTF
CDR3nt: TGTGCCAGCAGGTTCGAGACGACAGGGCACTATGGCTACACCTTC

j_gene: TRBJ2-5
d_gene: .
v_gene: TRBV5-1
abundance: .
CDR3aa: CASSPTTVQETQYF
CDR3nt: TGCGCCAGCAGCCCGACGACAGTTCAAGAGACCCAGTACTTC

j_gene: TRBJ2-3
d_gene: TRBD1
v_gene: TRBV27
abundance: .
CDR3aa: CASSSNLGQGRTDTQYF
CDR3nt: TGTGCCAGCAGTAGTAATTTGGGACAGGGGCGCACAGATACGCAGTATTTT

j_gene: TRBJ1-2
d_gene: .
v_gene: TRBV6-5
abundance: few
CDR3aa: CASSYTGQDYGYTF
CDR3nt: TGTGCCAGCAGTTACACGGGGCAGGACTATGGCTACACCTTC

j_gene: TRBJ1-1
d_gene: TRBD1
v_gene: TRBV12-3/TRBV12-4
abundance: .
CDR3aa: CASRPDRVSTEAFF
CDR3nt: TGTGCCAGCAGACCTGACAGGGTGTCCACTGAAGCTTTCTTT

j_gene: TRBJ2-5
d_gene: .
v_gene: TRBV3-1
abundance: few
CDR3aa: CASSQDTKTQYF
CDR3nt: TGTGCCAGCAGCCAAGATACGAAGACCCAGTACTTC

j_gene: TRBJ1-2
d_gene: TRBD1
v_gene: TRBV11-2
abundance: .
CDR3aa: CASRMISGTGGTNYGYTF
CDR3nt: TGTGCCAGCAGGATGATCTCCGGGACAGGGGGGACTAACTATGGCTACACCTTC

j_gene: TRBJ2-7
d_gene: .
v_gene: TRBV6-5
abundance: few
CDR3aa: CASSWGGGASEQYF
CDR3nt: TGTGCCAGCAGTTGGGGCGGCGGGGCGTCTGAGCAGTACTTC

j_gene: TRBJ2-2
d_gene: .
v_gene: TRBV11-2
abundance: .
CDR3aa: CASSLARLGGTGELFF
CDR3nt: TGTGCCAGCAGCTTAGCCCGCTTAGGGGGCACCGGGGAGCTGTTTTTT

j_gene: TRBJ2-1
d_gene: TRBD2
v_gene: TRBV7-2
abundance: .
CDR3aa: CASSRSGGSDYNEQFF
CDR3nt: TGTGCCAGCAGCCGAAGCGGGGGGTCGGACTACAATGAGCAGTTCTTC

j_gene: TRBJ2-7
d_gene: .
v_gene: TRBV11-2
abundance: .
CDR3aa: CASRDQGFDEQYF
CDR3nt: TGTGCCAGCAGAGACCAGGGGTTTGACGAGCAGTACTTC

j_gene: TRBJ2-3
d_gene: TRBD2
v_gene: TRBV20-1
abundance: .
CDR3aa: CSARPGLADTQYF
CDR3nt: TGCAGTGCTAGACCGGGACTAGCAGATACGCAGTATTTT

j_gene: TRBJ1-2
d_gene: TRBD1
v_gene: TRBV4-1
abundance: few
CDR3aa: CASSQPRDRERRAYGYTF
CDR3nt: TGCGCCAGCAGCCAGCCCCGGGACAGGGAGCGTAGAGCCTATGGCTACACCTTC

j_gene: TRBJ2-7
d_gene: TRBD1
v_gene: TRBV18
abundance: .
CDR3aa: CASSPPGGTGAYEQYF
CDR3nt: TGTGCCAGCTCACCACCGGGCGGGACAGGGGCCTACGAGCAGTACTTC

j_gene: TRBJ1-6
d_gene: TRBD1
v_gene: TRBV6-5
abundance: .
CDR3aa: CASSYDRGGSPLHF
CDR3nt: TGTGCCAGCAGTTACGACAGGGGAGGTTCACCCCTCCACTTT

j_gene: TRBJ2-7
d_gene: TRBD1
v_gene: TRBV28
abundance: .
CDR3aa: CASSFRQGMDEQYF
CDR3nt: TGTGCCAGCAGTTTCCGACAGGGGATGGACGAGCAGTACTTC

j_gene: TRBJ2-3
d_gene: .
v_gene: TRBV13
abundance: .
CDR3aa: CAGSSPVDTQYF
CDR3nt: TGTGCCGGCAGCTCCCCAGTAGATACGCAGTATTTT

j_gene: TRBJ2-7
d_gene: .
v_gene: TRBV9
abundance: .
CDR3aa: CASSPRDHETGEQYF
CDR3nt: TGTGCCAGCAGCCCTCGGGACCACGAAACGGGTGAGCAGTACTTC

j_gene: TRBJ2-5
d_gene: .
v_gene: TRBV15
abundance: .
CDR3aa: CATSRSLETQYF
CDR3nt: TGTGCCACCAGCAGAAGCTTGGAGACCCAGTACTTC

j_gene: TRBJ2-5
d_gene: TRBD1
v_gene: TRBV6-5
abundance: .
CDR3aa: CASSSPDRGDETQYF
CDR3nt: TGTGCCAGCAGTTCCCCGGACAGGGGTGATGAGACCCAGTACTTC

j_gene: TRBJ2-7
d_gene: .
v_gene: TRBV7-2
abundance: few
CDR3aa: CASSLKIGEQYF
CDR3nt: TGTGCCAGCAGCTTAAAGATAGGCGAGCAGTACTTC

j_gene: TRBJ2-7
d_gene: TRBD2
v_gene: TRBV12-3/TRBV12-4
abundance: .
CDR3aa: CASSPQPGTSGGRYNEQYF
CDR3nt: TGTGCCAGCAGTCCCCAACCCGGGACTAGCGGGGGGCGATACAATGAGCAGTACTTC

j_gene: TRBJ2-3
d_gene: .
v_gene: TRBV24-1
abundance: .
CDR3aa: CVTSDYTIDTQYF
CDR3nt: TGTGTCACCAGTGATTATACCATTGATACGCAGTATTTT

j_gene: TRBJ2-1
d_gene: TRBD2
v_gene: TRBV4-1
abundance: .
CDR3aa: CASSQFAGVAYNEQFF
CDR3nt: TGCGCCAGCAGCCAATTCGCGGGGGTCGCCTACAATGAGCAGTTCTTC

j_gene: TRBJ1-2
d_gene: .
v_gene: TRBV28
abundance: .
CDR3aa: CASTPISVRGYTF
CDR3nt: TGTGCCAGCACCCCCATTTCGGTGCGGGGCTACACCTTC

j_gene: TRBJ2-1
d_gene: TRBD2
v_gene: TRBV4-2
abundance: .
CDR3aa: CASSQDGRGAGGDNEQFF
CDR3nt: TGTGCCAGCAGCCAAGATGGCCGGGGGGCGGGGGGAGACAATGAGCAGTTCTTC

j_gene: TRBJ2-5
d_gene: TRBD1
v_gene: TRBV12-5
abundance: .
CDR3aa: CASGSGTGGETQYF
CDR3nt: TGTGCTAGTGGTTCAGGGACAGGGGGGGAGACCCAGTACTTC

j_gene: TRBJ2-1
d_gene: .
v_gene: TRBV2
abundance: few
CDR3aa: CASDADSSYNEQFF
CDR3nt: TGTGCCAGCGACGCGGATAGCTCCTACAATGAGCAGTTCTTC

j_gene: TRBJ2-7
d_gene: TRBD2
v_gene: TRBV28
abundance: .
CDR3aa: CASRQRGSYEQYF
CDR3nt: TGTGCCAGTCGACAGCGGGGGAGCTACGAGCAGTACTTC

j_gene: TRBJ2-4
d_gene: .
v_gene: TRBV7-2
abundance: .
CDR3aa: CASSARLAKNIQYF
CDR3nt: TGTGCCAGCAGCGCCCGTCTCGCCAAAAACATTCAGTACTTC

j_gene: TRBJ2-4
d_gene: .
v_gene: TRBV19
abundance: .
CDR3aa: CASSDRGIQYF
CDR3nt: TGTGCCAGTAGTGACCGGGGCATTCAGTACTTC

j_gene: TRBJ2-5
d_gene: TRBD2
v_gene: TRBV5-1
abundance: few
CDR3aa: CASSSNSGAGTQYF
CDR3nt: TGCGCCAGCAGCTCTAATAGCGGGGCGGGGACCCAGTACTTC

j_gene: TRBJ1-2
d_gene: .
v_gene: TRBV4-1
abundance: .
CDR3aa: CASSQDARGNGHTF
CDR3nt: TGCGCCAGCAGCCAAGACGCCAGGGGAAATGGCCACACCTTC

j_gene: TRBJ2-1
d_gene: .
v_gene: TRBV29-1
abundance: .
CDR3aa: CSSLSPNEQFF
CDR3nt: TGCAGCAGTTTGTCGCCTAATGAGCAGTTCTTC

j_gene: TRBJ2-3
d_gene: TRBD2
v_gene: TRBV11-2
abundance: .
CDR3aa: CASSLFRGGGTDTQYF
CDR3nt: TGTGCCAGCAGCTTATTTCGCGGCGGGGGGACAGATACGCAGTATTTT

j_gene: TRBJ2-5
d_gene: .
v_gene: TRBV20-1
abundance: few
CDR3aa: CSASFMTGAYETQYF
CDR3nt: TGCAGTGCTAGTTTCATGACGGGGGCATACGAGACCCAGTACTTC

j_gene: TRBJ2-1
d_gene: TRBD2
v_gene: TRBV12-3/TRBV12-4
abundance: few
CDR3aa: CASSLVGGSKYNEQFF
CDR3nt: TGTGCCAGCAGTTTAGTGGGGGGGAGTAAGTACAATGAGCAGTTCTTC

j_gene: TRBJ2-3
d_gene: .
v_gene: TRBV5-5
abundance: .
CDR3aa: CASSLSEEGADTQYF
CDR3nt: TGTGCCAGCAGCTTATCCGAGGAGGGAGCAGATACGCAGTATTTT

j_gene: TRBJ2-3
d_gene: .
v_gene: TRBV5-1
abundance: few
CDR3aa: CASSLQTGGTDTQYF
CDR3nt: TGCGCCAGCAGCTTGCAAACAGGAGGCACAGATACGCAGTATTTT

j_gene: TRBJ1-2
d_gene: .
v_gene: TRBV7-2
abundance: few
CDR3aa: CASSLKGAGSYTF
CDR3nt: TGTGCCAGCAGCTTAAAAGGGGCGGGCAGTTACACCTTC

j_gene: TRBJ2-7
d_gene: .
v_gene: TRBV4-2
abundance: few
CDR3aa: CASSQGPGTNYEQYF
CDR3nt: TGTGCCAGCAGCCAAGGGCCCGGGACCAACTACGAGCAGTACTTC

j_gene: TRBJ2-4
d_gene: .
v_gene: TRBV7-2
abundance: .
CDR3aa: CASSLRLLQGAKNIQYF
CDR3nt: TGTGCCAGCAGCTTACGGCTCCTACAGGGAGCCAAAAACATTCAGTACTTC

j_gene: TRBJ2-3
d_gene: .
v_gene: TRBV28
abundance: .
CDR3aa: CASSHLLWDGSSTDTQYF
CDR3nt: TGTGCCAGCAGTCACTTGCTTTGGGACGGCTCTAGCACAGATACGCAGTATTTT

j_gene: TRBJ2-5
d_gene: .
v_gene: TRBV10-2
abundance: few
CDR3aa: CASRGTALFQETQYF
CDR3nt: TGCGCCAGCAGGGGGACTGCCCTCTTCCAAGAGACCCAGTACTTC